This T cell receptor beta chain is from a study of T cells in Graves' hyperthyroidism and ophthalmopathy. V shed 4 bases and J shed 6 bases, with 14 bases lying between them. Germline loops: CDR1 SGHRS, CDR2 YFSETQ. The CDR3 is 14 residues long. Stable hyperthyroidism: no ophthalmopathy progression over 18 months of follow-up. RNA transcripts gave rise to amplified TCR beta CDR3 regions. TCR CDR3 underwent first-round RT-PCR with the HTBI primer set. TCRdb used MiXCR to reprocess the multiplex PCR reads, holding one entry per CDR3 protein. The table has about 560,000 distinct CDR3 sequences, 16% seen once; the top ten hold approximately 20%.

The V and J genes are TRBV5-1 and TRBJ1-5; D unresolved. The sequence came from a woman aged 18-29 years with Graves' hyperthyroidism. Sequenced sample: blood. CDR3 nucleotides: TGCGCCAGCAGCCTTGGGGAAGTCGGTCAGCCCCAGCATTTT. This gives the protein CASSLGEVGQPQHF. The full variable domain, rest sourced from reference TRBV5-1 and TRBJ1-5, is KAGVTQTPRYLIKTRGQQVTLSCSPISGHRSVSWYQQTPGQGLQFLFEYFSETQRNKGNFPGRFSGRQFSNSRSEMNVSTLELGDSALYLCASSLGEVGQPQHFGDGTRLSIL.